These 29 T cell receptor beta chains originate from one sample sequenced in a study of blood T cells in healthy people across ages. A J-beta primer mix and a sample-barcoded 5' primer were used in a second PCR of roughly 7 to 12 cycles. TCRdb called the 5' RACE reads again in MiXCR, with one record for every CDR3 protein. The sample lists about 970,000 distinct CDR3 sequences, about 53% occurring once. Sequenced input: blood. The source is a woman in her sixties in good health.

This clonotype occurred a few times. This chain joins TRBV13 and TRBJ2-7; D possibly corresponds to TRBD2 (6 bases). This CDR3 spans 16 amino acids. Germline assignment: CDR1 PRHDT and CDR2 FYEKMQ (reference sequence). V was pared by 4 bases and J by 7 bases, with 23 bases between. This chain's CDR3 is CASSSLTGLALGEQYF. CDR3 nucleotides: TGTGCCAGCAGCTCCCTGACGGGTCTAGCGTTGGGTGAGCAGTACTTC.

This clonotype has only a few counts. The V gene is TRBV20-1, the J gene TRBJ2-4; D ambiguous. V lost 2 bases and J lost 0, with 8 bases in between. The germline V gene has CDR1 DFQATT and CDR2 SNEGSKA (reference sequence). The CDR3 is made up of 14 amino acids. The CDR3 DNA is TGCAGTGCTAGAACAGAATTAGCCAAAAACATTCAGTACTTC. Residues: CSARTELAKNIQYF.

As DNA, the CDR3 is TGCAGCGTTAGAGGACTAGCGGGAATGGTCGGGGAGCTGTTTTTT. Translating gives CSVRGLAGMVGELFF. The chain couples TRBV29-1 to TRBJ2-2, with 12 bases aligning to TRBD2. The length of the CDR3 is 15 residues. Germline assignment: CDR1 SQVTM and CDR2 ANQGSEA. J was trimmed by 7 bases and V by 5 bases; bases with no gene match: 8.

This clonotype has more than one count but fewer than ten. The V call is TRBV6-2 or TRBV6-3, the J call TRBJ2-5; TRBD2 agrees at 9 bases. V was pared by 7 bases and J by 11 bases, with 14 bases of the junction left unmatched. Germline values: CDR1 MNHEY, CDR2 SVGEGT. This CDR3 has 14 amino acids. The CDR3 nucleotides are TGTGCCAGCATGCTAGCGGGAATGCCGTGGGAGCAGTACTTC. It codes for CASMLAGMPWEQYF.

This clonotype was recorded once. V usage is TRBV20-1 and J usage is TRBJ1-5; no reliable D call. The CDR3 spans 13 residues. Trimming removed 6 bases from V and 4 bases from J, with 13 bases in between. The germline V gene has CDR1 DFQATT and CDR2 SNEGSKA (reference sequence). CDR3 region: CSAVRLINQPQHF. CDR3 bases: TGCAGTGCAGTTCGGTTGATAAATCAGCCCCAGCATTTT.

This clonotype was counted only a few times. The chain uses TRBV6-2 or TRBV6-3 and TRBJ1-2, with D perhaps matching TRBD1 (6 bases). The V gene's germline CDR1 is MNHEY and CDR2 SVGEGT. The CDR3 contains 16 residues. The V end lost 2 bases, the J end lost 4 bases, and 17 bases lay between the germline ends. The CDR3 DNA sequence: TGTGCCAGCAGTTACCCACCGGGACAAGAGCGCTATGGCTACACCTTC. This codes for CASSYPPGQERYGYTF.

This chain joins TRBV6-6 and TRBJ2-7; 7 nucleotides align to TRBD1. With 2 bases clipped from V and 1 base from J, the junction kept 8 bases outside the gene matches. From germline, CDR1 is MNHNY and CDR2 SVGAGI (reference sequence). The CDR3 covers 16 residues. CDR3 DNA sequence: TGTGCCAGCAGTTACCGAGCCCCGGGACAGTCCTACGAGCAGTACTTC. It specifies CASSYRAPGQSYEQYF.

The genes are TRBV20-1 and TRBJ2-5, with D tentatively TRBD2 (7 bases). Germline lookup yields CDR1 DFQATT and CDR2 SNEGSKA (reference sequence). The V gene lost 5 bases and the J gene lost 4 bases, with 20 bases spanning the gap. This CDR3 region has 15 residues. The CDR3 here is CSAVGGAPVRETQYF. Written as DNA, the CDR3 is TGCAGTGCTGTGGGGGGGGCTCCTGTCCGAGAGACCCAGTACTTC.

The genes are TRBV12-3 or TRBV12-4 and TRBJ1-1; no firm D call. V was pared by 4 bases and J by 10 bases, with 10 bases between. This CDR3 spans 11 amino acids. CDR3 DNA: TGTGCCAGCAGTTCAAGGGAGGGAGCTTTCTTT. This encodes CASSSREGAFF.

The chain uses TRBV20-1 and TRBJ2-7; 9 bases match TRBD2. Per germline, CDR1 DFQATT and CDR2 SNEGSKA (reference sequence). The CDR3 has 13 residues. The J segment lost 2 bases and the V segment lost 8 bases, leaving 7 bases of the junction unmatched. The CDR3 loop reads CSCGLAYPYEQYF. CDR3 bases: TGCAGTTGTGGACTAGCGTATCCCTACGAGCAGTACTTC.

This clonotype was seen a handful of times. This chain uses TRBV29-1 with TRBJ1-2; TRBD1 might be the D (5 bases). V lost 8 bases to trimming and J lost 0 bases, with 19 bases between them. Per germline, CDR1 SQVTM and CDR2 ANQGSEA. This CDR3 contains 15 residues. The CDR3 sequence is CSSRDPGTTNYGYTF. In nucleotides, the CDR3 is TGCAGCTCAAGGGACCCCGGTACCACTAACTATGGCTACACCTTC.

This clonotype was recorded a few times. This chain connects TRBV29-1 to TRBJ2-7, with D perhaps TRBD1 (5 bases). Germline V gene lookup returns CDR1 SQVTM and CDR2 ANQGSEA. Trimming cost V 4 bases and J 8 bases, with 15 bases left between them. The CDR3 length is 12 residues. The CDR3 nucleotides read TGCAGCGTTGTTGGTACAGGTTTCCAGCAGTACTTC. This codes for CSVVGTGFQQYF.

V gene TRBV4-1 combines with J gene TRBJ2-7; no clear D gene. V dropped 1 base and J dropped 1 base, with 5 bases sitting between them. CDR3 length: 13 amino acids. Germline CDR1 is MGHRA and CDR2 is YSYEKL. CDR3 bases: TGCGCCAGCAGCCAAGGGTTTTCCTACGAGCAGTACTTC. Amino acid sequence: CASSQGFSYEQYF.

This clonotype was picked up a small number of times. The V call is TRBV18, the J call TRBJ1-1, with 7 bases lining up with TRBD1. Germline-derived CDR1 and CDR2 are KGHSH and LQKENI. This CDR3 contains 13 residues. The V gene end was trimmed by 3 bases and the J gene end by 8 bases; junction bases not matched to a gene: 6. The CDR3 here is CASSPDRDTEAFF. The CDR3 DNA reads TGTGCCAGCTCACCCGACAGGGATACCGAAGCTTTCTTT.

This chain links TRBV9 with TRBJ2-7, with TRBD1 identical over 10 bases. J lost 4 bases, V lost 4 bases, and 11 bases had no gene match. CDR1 is SGDLS and CDR2 is YYNGEE in the germline V gene. This CDR3 is built from 16 residues. The CDR3 region is CASSPLLWTGGYEQYF. CDR3 bases: TGTGCCAGCAGCCCACTCCTCTGGACAGGGGGATACGAGCAGTACTTC.

This clonotype occurred many times. The chain has TRBV2 and TRBJ2-3; possibly TRBD2 for D (5 bases). The CDR3 covers 11 residues. Germline CDR1 is SNHLY and CDR2 is FYNNEI. V dropped 5 bases and J dropped 8 bases, with 8 bases sitting between them. The DNA for the CDR3 is TGTGCCAGCAGTTCGGGGTCTACGCAGTATTTT. Residues: CASSSGSTQYF.

The V and J genes are TRBV20-1 and TRBJ2-3; maybe TRBD2 (5 bases). Germline CDR1 reads DFQATT; CDR2 reads SNEGSKA (reference sequence). V was shortened by 7 bases and J by 5 bases, with 10 bases between the two germline ends. CDR3 size: 11 residues. This CDR3 reads CSVHEGDTQYF. The CDR3 nucleotides are TGCAGTGTGCACGAGGGAGATACGCAGTATTTT.

In its sample, this clonotype was seen a few times. V gene TRBV6-5 combines with J gene TRBJ2-1; the D gene is possibly TRBD2 (6 bases). From germline, CDR1 is MNHEY and CDR2 SVGAGI. Trimming removed 2 bases from V and 4 bases from J, with 12 bases in between. CDR3 length: 15 residues. The CDR3 spells CASSYPGLTYNEQFF. As DNA, the CDR3 is TGTGCCAGCAGTTACCCGGGACTGACTTACAATGAGCAGTTCTTC.

The V and J genes are TRBV28 and TRBJ2-2; 8 bases agree with TRBD1. V lost 3 bases, J lost 7 bases, and 4 bases stayed unmatched. Germline CDR1 and CDR2: MDHEN and SYDVKM. This CDR3 has 14 amino acids. The CDR3 loop is CASSLAGGGGELFF. CDR3 DNA: TGTGCCAGCAGTTTGGCAGGGGGCGGCGGGGAGCTGTTTTTT.

The chain links TRBV27 to TRBJ2-4, with 9 nucleotides matching TRBD1. Germline assignment: CDR1 MNHEY and CDR2 SMNVEV (reference sequence). With 6 bases clipped from V and 13 bases from J, the junction kept 16 bases outside the gene matches. CDR3 length: 15 residues. The chain's CDR3 is CASSRAGQGFDGQYF. CDR3 nucleotide sequence: TGTGCCAGCAGCCGCGCGGGACAGGGTTTCGACGGGCAGTACTTC.

The V call is TRBV7-9, the J call TRBJ2-7, with 9 bases matching TRBD1. The CDR3 contains 16 residues. Trimming took 4 bases from V and 3 from J; bases not matched to a gene: 10. Germline assignment: CDR1 SEHNR and CDR2 FQNEAQ (reference sequence). Here the CDR3 reads CASSSTRTGVNYEQYF. CDR3 in DNA: TGTGCCAGCAGCTCTACTCGGACAGGGGTAAACTACGAGCAGTACTTC.

This clonotype has only a few counts. V gene TRBV5-1 combines with J gene TRBJ1-2; D may be TRBD1 (5 bases). Trimming removed 6 bases from V and 2 bases from J, with 11 bases in between. Germline loops: CDR1 SGHRS, CDR2 YFSETQ. This CDR3 has 13 residues. The DNA for the CDR3 is TGCGCCAGCACTACAGGAACAAACTATGGCTACACCTTC. Its protein is CASTTGTNYGYTF.

V is TRBV20-1 and J is TRBJ1-5, with D perhaps matching TRBD1 (6 bases). The V and J ends lost 3 bases and 3 bases respectively, with 15 bases between them. The CDR3 runs 15 residues. The V gene's germline CDR1 is DFQATT and CDR2 SNEGSKA (reference sequence). The CDR3 nucleotides are TGCAGTGCTAGTCCCGGACAGTCCCACAATCAGCCCCAGCATTTT. The encoded protein is CSASPGQSHNQPQHF.

The chain carries TRBV4-2 and TRBJ1-1; D uncertain. CDR1 and CDR2 from the germline V gene are LGHNA and YNFKEQ. V shed 3 bases and J shed 0 bases, with 5 bases lying between them. This CDR3 spans 13 amino acids. CDR3 protein: CASSHSLNTEAFF. CDR3 DNA: TGTGCCAGCAGCCACTCTTTGAACACTGAAGCTTTCTTT.

The chain is built from TRBV6-2 or TRBV6-3 and TRBJ2-4, with D perhaps given as TRBD1 or TRBD2 (5 bases each). Between the trimmed V and J ends, which lost 6 bases and 6 bases, there was a span of 12 bases. The germline CDR1 and CDR2 sequences are MNHEY and SVGEGT. The CDR3 runs 13 residues. This CDR3 is CASRALGPNIQYF. DNA of the CDR3: TGTGCCAGCAGGGCCCTGGGACCAAACATTCAGTACTTC.

The genes are TRBV29-1 and TRBJ2-3; D uncertain. CDR1 is SQVTM and CDR2 is ANQGSEA in the germline V gene. V lost 4 bases and J 0 bases, leaving 11 bases between the germline ends. CDR3 length equals 14 residues. The CDR3 nucleotides read TGCAGCGTTGCTGTAGCACCTAGCACAGATACGCAGTATTTT. Translated, it gives CSVAVAPSTDTQYF.

The chain couples TRBV28 to TRBJ2-1; D call uncertain. The end of the DNA aligns better with TRBJ2-7, so the J call may be wrong. Germline V lookup: CDR1 MDHEN, CDR2 SYDVKM. This CDR3 is 11 amino acids long. CDR3 bases: TGTGCCAGCTCGAGTGGTCCGAAGCAGTACTTC. Protein: CASSSGPKQYF.

This clonotype has more than one count but fewer than ten. The V call is TRBV4-1, the J call TRBJ2-1; a possible D gene is TRBD1 (5 bases). Germline-derived CDR1 and CDR2 are MGHRA and YSYEKL. V lost 4 bases to trimming and J lost 15 bases, with 19 bases between them. The CDR3 totals 13 residues. CDR3 region: CASSPTGFRDLFF. The CDR3, as DNA: TGCGCCAGCAGCCCGACCGGCTTCAGGGATTTGTTCTTC.

This sequence joins TRBV5-4 and TRBJ2-7; tentatively, D is TRBD2 (5 bases). The DNA end is a closer match to TRBJ2-5, so the J assignment may be wrong. This CDR3 comprises 15 residues. Germline V gene data show CDR1 as SGHNT and CDR2 as YYREEE (reference sequence). The CDR3 DNA follows: TGTGCCAGCAGCTTGCTGGCGACACCGAGCGGGACCCAGTACTTC. This translates into CASSLLATPSGTQYF.